Following are 18 T cell receptor beta chains from one sample sequenced in a study of siplizumab effects on memory and regulatory T cells. Measured with immunoSEQ multiplex PCR; TCRdb has only the in-frame clones, and not every one. The data contain tens of thousands of clones, about 95% of them singletons. Specimen: CD8+ T cells sorted from blood. The receptors come from a human donor in good health.

This chain uses TRBV19 with TRBJ2-1, with D perhaps TRBD2 (6 bases). CDR3 size: 13 residues. Trimming left V 6 bases short and J 0 bases short, with 6 bases between. Germline V gene data show CDR1 as LNHDA and CDR2 as SQIVND (reference sequence). Here the CDR3 reads CASSGSSYNEQFF. CDR3 nucleotide sequence: TGTGCCAGTAGCGGGAGCTCCTACAATGAGCAGTTCTTC.

The chain couples TRBV5-1 to TRBJ2-7; D not resolved. Deletions cut 1 base from V and 2 bases from J, with 7 bases between. Looked up from germline, CDR1 is SGHRS and CDR2 is YFSETQ. This CDR3 region has 13 residues. The DNA of the CDR3 is TGCGCCAGCAGCTTGCACGAGGCCTACGAGCAGTACTTC. This sequence encodes CASSLHEAYEQYF.

The genes are TRBV5-6 and TRBJ2-3, with D unresolved. Germline CDR1 is SGHDT and CDR2 is YYEEEE. The CDR3 is 14 residues long. The V gene lost 0 bases and the J gene lost 3 bases, with 8 bases spanning the gap. The CDR3 nucleotides read TGTGCCAGCAGCTTGGACAGTATTACAGATACGCAGTATTTT. This codes for CASSLDSITDTQYF. Full variable domain (outside the CDR3, taken from reference TRBV5-6 and TRBJ2-3): DAGVTQSPTHLIKTRGQQVTLRCSPKSGHDTVSWYQQALGQGPQFIFQYYEEEERQRGNFPDRFSGHQFPNYSSELNVNALLLGDSALYLCASSLDSITDTQYFGPGTRLTVL.

The rearrangement links TRBV19 to TRBJ2-2, with D tentatively TRBD2 (5 bases). Per the germline V gene, CDR1 is LNHDA and CDR2 is SQIVND (reference sequence). The CDR3 has 13 amino acids. Trimming took off 2 bases at V and 7 bases at J, with 8 bases between the two ends. The CDR3 DNA reads TGTGCCAGTAGTATAAAAGGGAGCGGGGAGCTGTTTTTT. Amino acid sequence: CASSIKGSGELFF.

The chain uses TRBV5-1 and TRBJ2-7; the match to TRBD1 covers 9 bases. Trimming took 6 bases from V and 3 from J; bases not matched to a gene: 7. This CDR3 region has 14 residues. From germline, CDR1 is SGHRS and CDR2 YFSETQ. The CDR3 region is CASKTGTGNYEQYF. The CDR3 DNA follows: TGCGCCAGCAAAACCGGGACAGGGAACTACGAGCAGTACTTC.

The chain uses TRBV5-6 and TRBJ1-2; TRBD1 matches 10 bases. The trim removed 5 bases at V and 7 bases at J, leaving 5 bases unmatched. The V gene's germline CDR1 is SGHDT and CDR2 YYEEEE. The CDR3 extends over 13 amino acids. The CDR3 sequence is CASRDRGFGGYTF. The CDR3 bases are TGTGCCAGCAGGGACAGGGGGTTCGGTGGCTACACCTTC.

This chain joins TRBV27 and TRBJ1-1; 9 bases agree with TRBD1. Germline CDR1 and CDR2: MNHEY and SMNVEV (reference sequence). J gave up 11 bases and V 5 bases, and 12 bases lay outside the gene matches. This CDR3 spans 14 amino acids. The DNA of the CDR3 is TGTGCCAGCAGTCCTAGAGGGACAGGGTACGGGGCTTTCTTT. It yields the protein CASSPRGTGYGAFF.

This clone was recorded once. CDR3: CASSLLGNTIYF. The CDR3, as DNA: TGTGCCAGCAGCTTATTAGGAAACACCATATATTTT. V usage is TRBV7-9 and J usage is TRBJ1-3; no definite D call. Germline CDR1 is SEHNR and CDR2 is FQNEAQ (reference sequence). The germline V and J ends were trimmed by 2 bases and 4 bases, with 3 bases remaining between them. The CDR3 consists of 12 residues.

The chain uses TRBV4-1 and TRBJ2-3; the match to TRBD2 covers 7 bases. The V segment lost 8 bases and the J segment 2 bases; nucleotides outside the gene matches: 10. CDR3 length: 15 amino acids. Germline V gives CDR1 MGHRA, CDR2 YSYEKL. In nucleotides, the CDR3 is TGCGCCAGCCAAGACCGTGGGGGGGACACAGATACGCAGTATTTT. Its translation is CASQDRGGDTDTQYF.

The chain uses TRBV4-1 and TRBJ1-2; no reliable D call. The germline V gene encodes CDR1 MGHRA and CDR2 YSYEKL. This CDR3 comprises 15 residues. The ends were cut back, 3 bases at V and 3 bases at J, with 14 bases in the middle. The CDR3 DNA is TGCGCCAGCAGCCACCCCCAGGCAGCTTACTATGGCTACACCTTC. This gives the protein CASSHPQAAYYGYTF.

This clone was found once. The chain employs TRBV19 and TRBJ2-4; 13 nucleotides align to TRBD2. Trimming cost V 2 bases and J 8 bases; bases outside gene matches: 3. This CDR3 spans 15 amino acids. Germline V gene data show CDR1 as LNHDA and CDR2 as SQIVND (reference sequence). As DNA, the CDR3 is TGTGCCAGTAGTATATCGACTAGCGGGGGGTACATTCAGTACTTC. It specifies CASSISTSGGYIQYF.

CDR3 protein: CASSSKGYGQEPYEQYF. The CDR3 DNA reads TGTGCCAGCAGCAGCAAGGGGTATGGACAGGAACCCTACGAGCAGTACTTC. V and J are TRBV9 and TRBJ2-7; 7 bases match TRBD1. The V and J ends lost 4 bases and 2 bases, in that order; junction bases with no gene match: 15. CDR3 length: 17 residues. Looked up from germline, CDR1 is SGDLS and CDR2 is YYNGEE.

The V and J genes are TRBV9 and TRBJ1-4; no reliable D call. This CDR3 is built from 15 residues. Trimming pared 6 bases from V and 0 bases from J, leaving 12 bases between. From germline, CDR1 is SGDLS and CDR2 YYNGEE. The CDR3 reads CASTPGSSTNEKLFF. The CDR3 region has the DNA TGTGCCAGCACCCCGGGGAGCTCAACTAATGAAAAACTGTTTTTT.

J is TRBJ2-1 and V is TRBV10-3, with unresolved D. The V end was cut by 7 bases, the J end by 8 bases, with 9 bases between. The CDR3 consists of 11 residues. The V gene's germline CDR1 is ENHRY and CDR2 SYGVKD. The CDR3 here is CAIKFRDEQFF. The CDR3 DNA reads as TGTGCCATCAAGTTTAGAGATGAGCAGTTCTTC.

The rearrangement uses TRBV12-5 and TRBJ2-3; 11 bases fit TRBD2. The CDR3 length is 18 residues. V was clipped by 2 bases and J by 3 bases; unmatched bases: 10. Germline CDR1 and CDR2: LGHNT and FRNRAP. Here the CDR3 DNA reads TGTGCTAGTGGTTTGACTCTTAGCGGGAGGGCCGAAACAGATACGCAGTATTTT. This translates into CASGLTLSGRAETDTQYF.

CDR3 DNA sequence: TGTGCCAGTAAGAAGACAGGCGGGAGCACTGAAGCTTTCTTT. Protein product: CASKKTGGSTEAFF. The genes are TRBV19 and TRBJ1-1; a possible D gene is TRBD1 (6 bases). The CDR3 covers 14 residues. V was shortened by 7 bases and J by 4 bases, with 16 bases between the two germline ends. Germline values: CDR1 LNHDA, CDR2 SQIVND (reference sequence).

The CDR3 coding sequence is TGTGCCAGCAGTGTGGGGGGCCAACCCTACGAGCAGTACTTC. This sequence encodes CASSVGGQPYEQYF. The J gene is TRBJ2-7, the V gene TRBV27; D tentatively fits TRBD1 or TRBD2 (6 bases each). Germline values: CDR1 MNHEY, CDR2 SMNVEV (reference sequence). The CDR3 has 14 residues. Trimming took off 5 bases at V and 2 bases at J, with 13 bases between the two ends.

The chain has TRBV7-3 and TRBJ2-3; D is tentatively TRBD1 or TRBD2 (5 bases each). The CDR3 length is 17 residues. Germline V gene data show CDR1 as SGHTA and CDR2 as FQGTGA. V gave up 1 base and J gave up 3 bases, with 17 bases separating them. The CDR3 here is CASSLIGSGRETDTQYF. The CDR3 DNA reads as TGTGCCAGCAGCTTAATCGGTTCGGGCAGGGAGACAGATACGCAGTATTTT.